This TCR beta chain was recovered during a study of regulatory T cells in long-lasting Graves disease. Turning to this clonotype: Its antigen is not identified.

The study, taken as a whole, reports: Possibly, accuracy suffered from the small sample size. Peripheral blood was the sole material, not thyroid tissue. Whereas new patients shared 1,000 or so public clonotypes, persistent patients shared more, at 2,741.

Time point specified: newly diagnosed GD, antithyroid drugs for less than 3 months. With RNA extracted from PBMCs as input, the TCR library was made. Each patient gave approximately 10 milliliters of EDTA-anticoagulated peripheral blood. Arm-PCR with iRepertoire HTBI primers amplified the CDR3 regions for these TCR beta libraries. In TCRdb, the multiplex PCR reads were re-called with MiXCR into one record per CDR3 protein. The profile covers approximately 210,000 distinct CDR3 sequences, with approximately 20% appearing a single time and less than 25% taken by the ten largest. This clonotype was obtained from a female donor with Graves disease. The sequencing here drew on peripheral blood mononuclear cells (PBMCs), taken at new diagnosis, from a patient treated with antithyroid drugs.

CDR3 sequence: CASSATDRDIQYF. CDR3 bases: TGTGCCAGCAGTGCGACGGACAGGGACATTCAGTACTTC. This rearrangement joins TRBV6-1 to TRBJ2-4, with TRBD1 identical over 8 bases. There are 13 residues in the CDR3. Trimming cost V 4 bases and J 8 bases; bases outside gene matches: 4. Germline V CDR1 and CDR2: MNHNS, SASEGT.